Each of the 5 T cell receptor beta chains below was sequenced from the same sample in a study of siplizumab effects on memory and regulatory T cells (dated by TCRdb to about 2019). The library was generated by the immunoSEQ multiplex PCR assay. TCRdb stores this immuneACCESS table with in-frame sequences only. Part of the clones is absent; in the studies checked, under half of the shortfall reflects unresolved V genes, and no reason is known for the rest. In all, the sample holds tens of thousands of clones, and approximately 93% of those were seen once. The ten largest make up roughly two fifths of the sample. Sequenced material: CD8+ T cells sorted from blood. Receptors originate from a human donor in good health.

The chain is built from TRBV14 and TRBJ2-5, with D tentatively TRBD1 (8 bases). The germline gives CDR1 SGHDN, CDR2 FVKESK. This CDR3 spans 17 amino acids. V gave up 2 bases and J gave up 4 bases, with 20 bases separating them. CDR3 loop: CASSQLLGRDRRETQYF. The CDR3 bases are TGTGCCAGCAGCCAACTCCTGGGGAGGGACAGGAGAGAGACCCAGTACTTC.

CDR3: CASSLGGYSNQPQHF. CDR3 DNA: TGTGCCAGCAGCTTAGGGGGTTATAGCAATCAGCCCCAGCATTTT. The chain is built from TRBV7-6 and TRBJ1-5; D remains ambiguous. Deletions cut 1 base from V and 0 bases from J, with 7 bases between. The V gene's germline CDR1 is SGHVS and CDR2 FNYEAQ. This CDR3 comprises 15 residues.

V is TRBV7-9 and J is TRBJ1-4, with D hard to call. V was clipped by 0 bases and J by 3 bases, with 11 bases between them. The CDR3 sequence is 16 residues long. Germline CDR1 and CDR2: SEHNR and FQNEAQ (reference sequence). This CDR3 is CASSLAPGSSNEKLFF. The CDR3 DNA sequence: TGTGCCAGCAGCTTAGCTCCGGGCTCCTCTAATGAAAAACTGTTTTTT.

The CDR3 loop reads CASSGGRYTDTQYF. CDR3 nucleotides: TGTGCCAGCAGTGGCGGGCGATACACAGATACGCAGTATTTT. The genes are TRBV13 and TRBJ2-3, with D tentatively TRBD2 (5 bases). Germline V CDR1 and CDR2: PRHDT, FYEKMQ (reference sequence). This CDR3 comprises 14 residues. V gave up 6 bases and J gave up 2 bases, with 12 bases separating them.

The CDR3 region is CASSLSPFPSTDTQYF. CDR3 coding DNA: TGTGCCAGCAGCCTCAGCCCATTTCCTAGCACAGATACGCAGTATTTT. The rearrangement links TRBV7-6 to TRBJ2-3; D not resolved. V lost 5 bases and J lost 0, with 15 bases in between. This CDR3 contains 16 residues. From germline, CDR1 is SGHVS and CDR2 FNYEAQ.